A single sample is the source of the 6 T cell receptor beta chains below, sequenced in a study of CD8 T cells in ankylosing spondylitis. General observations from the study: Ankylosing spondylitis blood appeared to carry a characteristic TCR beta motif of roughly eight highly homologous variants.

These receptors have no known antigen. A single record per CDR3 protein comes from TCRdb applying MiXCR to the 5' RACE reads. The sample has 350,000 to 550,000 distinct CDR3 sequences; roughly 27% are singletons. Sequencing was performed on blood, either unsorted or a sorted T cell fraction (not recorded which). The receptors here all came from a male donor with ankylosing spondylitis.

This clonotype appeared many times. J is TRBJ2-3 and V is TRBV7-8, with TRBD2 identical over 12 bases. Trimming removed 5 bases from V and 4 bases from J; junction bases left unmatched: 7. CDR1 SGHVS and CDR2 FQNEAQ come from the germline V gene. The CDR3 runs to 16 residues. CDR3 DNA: TGTGCCAGCAGCCACGTGACTAGCGGGAGCGCAGATACGCAGTATTTT. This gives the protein CASSHVTSGSADTQYF. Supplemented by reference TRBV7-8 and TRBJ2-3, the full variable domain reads GAGVSQSPRYKVAKRGQDVALRCDPISGHVSLFWYQQALGQGPEFLTYFQNEAQLDKSGLPSDRFFAERPEGSVSTLKIQRTQQEDSAVYLCASSHVTSGSADTQYFGPGTRLTVL.

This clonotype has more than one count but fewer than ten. In DNA form, the CDR3 reads TGCGCCAGCAGCTTAGGCGGGGGATACAATGAGCAGTTCTTC. This gives the protein CASSLGGGYNEQFF. V usage is TRBV5-1 and J usage is TRBJ2-1; 7 positions agree with TRBD2. The V segment lost 2 bases and the J segment 4 bases; nucleotides outside the gene matches: 3. CDR1 SGHRS and CDR2 YFSETQ come from the germline V gene. This CDR3 spans 14 amino acids. Based on the CDR3 plus reference TRBV5-1 and TRBJ2-1, the full variable domain is KAGVTQTPRYLIKTRGQQVTLSCSPISGHRSVSWYQQTPGQGLQFLFEYFSETQRNKGNFPGRFSGRQFSNSRSEMNVSTLELGDSALYLCASSLGGGYNEQFFGPGTRLTVL.

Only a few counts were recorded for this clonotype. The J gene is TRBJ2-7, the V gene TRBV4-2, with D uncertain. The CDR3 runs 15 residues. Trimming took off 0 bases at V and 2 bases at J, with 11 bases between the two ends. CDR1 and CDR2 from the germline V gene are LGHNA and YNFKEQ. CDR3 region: CASSQDRVPTYEQYF. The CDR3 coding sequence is TGTGCCAGCAGCCAAGATCGTGTGCCTACCTACGAGCAGTACTTC.

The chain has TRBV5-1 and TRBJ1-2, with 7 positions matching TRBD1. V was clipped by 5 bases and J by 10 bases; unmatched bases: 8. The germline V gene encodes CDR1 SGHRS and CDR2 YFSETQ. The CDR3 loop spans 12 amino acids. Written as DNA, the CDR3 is TGCGCCAGCAGATCGGGACAGACTGACTACACCTTC. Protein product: CASRSGQTDYTF.

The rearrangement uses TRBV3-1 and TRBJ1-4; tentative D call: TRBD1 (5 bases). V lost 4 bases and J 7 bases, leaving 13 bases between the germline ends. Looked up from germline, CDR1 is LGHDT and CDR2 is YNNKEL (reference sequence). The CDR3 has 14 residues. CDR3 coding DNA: TGTGCCAGCAGCCCCTTGGGGGGGACTGAAAAACTGTTTTTT. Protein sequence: CASSPLGGTEKLFF.

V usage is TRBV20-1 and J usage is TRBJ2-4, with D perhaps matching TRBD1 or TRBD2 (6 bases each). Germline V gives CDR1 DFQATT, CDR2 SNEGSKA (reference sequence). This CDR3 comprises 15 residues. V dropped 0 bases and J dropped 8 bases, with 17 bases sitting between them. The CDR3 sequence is CSARDETGWGDIQYF. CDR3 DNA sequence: TGCAGTGCTAGAGACGAGACAGGTTGGGGGGACATTCAGTACTTC.